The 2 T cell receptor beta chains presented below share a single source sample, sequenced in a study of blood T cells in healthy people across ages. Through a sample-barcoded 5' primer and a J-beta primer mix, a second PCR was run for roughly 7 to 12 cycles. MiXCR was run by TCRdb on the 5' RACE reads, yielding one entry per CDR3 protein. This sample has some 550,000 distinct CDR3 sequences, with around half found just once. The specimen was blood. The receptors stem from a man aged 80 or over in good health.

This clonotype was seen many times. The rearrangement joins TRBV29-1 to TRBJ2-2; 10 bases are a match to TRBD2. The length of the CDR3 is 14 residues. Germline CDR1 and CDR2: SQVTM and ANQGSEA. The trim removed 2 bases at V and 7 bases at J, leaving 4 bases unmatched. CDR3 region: CSVERAGGVGELFF. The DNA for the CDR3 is TGCAGCGTTGAAAGAGCGGGAGGGGTCGGGGAGCTGTTTTTT.

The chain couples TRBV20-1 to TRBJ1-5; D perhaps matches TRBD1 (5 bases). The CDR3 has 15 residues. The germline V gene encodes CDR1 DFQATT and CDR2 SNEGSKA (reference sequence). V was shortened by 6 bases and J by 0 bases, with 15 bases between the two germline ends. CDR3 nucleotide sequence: TGCAGTGCGCTAGTGGGGGGGTATAGCAATCAGCCCCAGCATTTT. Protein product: CSALVGGYSNQPQHF.